This T cell receptor beta chain is drawn from a study of T cells in localized non-small cell lung cancer. Study conclusions and caveats: Uninvolved adjacent lung showed higher T cell clonality than tumor.

To note about this clone: Its target is not known.

The germline gives CDR1 MDHEN, CDR2 SYDVKM. Trimming cost V 5 bases and J 1 base, with 18 bases left between them. This CDR3 has 17 residues. Here immunoSEQ multiplex PCR was the method, and the copy in TCRdb shows in-frame clones only, minus some. The data contain some 30,000 clones, about 91% of them seen just once; the ten biggest clones take up 12%. This TCR derives from a female donor of 60 years or more with stage II lung adenocarcinoma. Sequencing was performed on peripheral blood mononuclear cells, taken before any cancer treatment. V gene TRBV28 combines with J gene TRBJ2-4, with D possibly being TRBD1 (5 bases). CDR3 DNA sequence: TGTGCCAGCAGTCCCATGACAGAATATGGGGCCAAAAACATTCAGTACTTC. It translates to CASSPMTEYGAKNIQYF.